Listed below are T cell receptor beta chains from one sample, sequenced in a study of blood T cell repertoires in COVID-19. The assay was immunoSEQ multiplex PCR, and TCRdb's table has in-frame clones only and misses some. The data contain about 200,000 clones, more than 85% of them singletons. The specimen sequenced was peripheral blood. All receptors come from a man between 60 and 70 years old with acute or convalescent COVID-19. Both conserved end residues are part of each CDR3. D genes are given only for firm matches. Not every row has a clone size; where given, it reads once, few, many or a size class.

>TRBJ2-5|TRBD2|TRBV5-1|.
TGCGCCAGCAGCTTGGGCCGCGGGGGGACCCAGTACTTC
CASSLGRGGTQYF
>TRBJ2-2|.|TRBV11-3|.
TGTGCCAGCAGCCCCAACTGGAACACCGGGGAGCTGTTTTTT
CASSPNWNTGELFF
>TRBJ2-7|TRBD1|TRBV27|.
TGTGCCACCGCGGACAGGGGCGGGCTACGAGAGCAGTACTTC
CATADRGGLREQYF
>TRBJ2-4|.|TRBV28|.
TGTGCCAGCAGTCCCCAAAGGCAGCGGTCCAAAAACATTCAGTACTTC
CASSPQRQRSKNIQYF
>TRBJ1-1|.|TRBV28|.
TGTGCCAGCAGTTTCGAGGGCGCGGCCACTGAAGCTTTCTTT
CASSFEGAATEAFF
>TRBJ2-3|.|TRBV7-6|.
TGTGCCAGCAGCCAATTGGGGGGGGCCGCTCCAGATACGCAGTATTTT
CASSQLGGAAPDTQYF
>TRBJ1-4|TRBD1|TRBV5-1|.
TGCGCCAGCAGCCTCGCCAGGGGGCACGAAAAACTGTTTTTT
CASSLARGHEKLFF
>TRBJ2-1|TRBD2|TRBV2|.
TGTGCCAGCAGCTCAGCGGGGGGTAGGGGTGAGCAGTTCTTC
CASSSAGGRGEQFF
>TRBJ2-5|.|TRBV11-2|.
TGTGCCAGCGCGAGCTGGGGAGAGAAAGACCAAGAGACCCAGTACTTC
CASASWGEKDQETQYF
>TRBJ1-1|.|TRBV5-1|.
TGCGCCAGCAGCTTGGGGCCGGGTGGGAACACTGAAGCTTTCTTT
CASSLGPGGNTEAFF
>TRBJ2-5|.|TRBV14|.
TGTGCCAGCAGCCAAGGGAGGGGAACGGAGACCCAGTACTTC
CASSQGRGTETQYF
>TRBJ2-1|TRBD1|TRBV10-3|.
TGTGCCATCAGTACCGGGACAGGGTACGGTGAGCAGTTCTTC
CAISTGTGYGEQFF
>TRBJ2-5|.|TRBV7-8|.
TGTGCCAGCAGCTTATACCCCGAACTTTTGTCACAAGAGACCCAGTACTTC
CASSLYPELLSQETQYF
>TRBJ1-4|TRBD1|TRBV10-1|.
TGCGCCAGCCCAACGGACAGGGGTGGAGAGGGATCTAATGAAAAACTGTTTTTT
CASPTDRGGEGSNEKLFF
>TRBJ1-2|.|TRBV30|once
TGTGCCTGGAGTGTACGTAACAATGGTTGGGGCTACACCTTC
CAWSVRNNGWGYTF
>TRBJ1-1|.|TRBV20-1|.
TGCAGTGCTTCCGGGGGGACTGAAGCTTTCTTT
CSASGGTEAFF
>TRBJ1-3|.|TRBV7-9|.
TGTGCCAGCAGCGCCACCGGGACTGCTGGAAACACCATATATTTT
CASSATGTAGNTIYF
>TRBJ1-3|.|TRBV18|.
TGTGCCAGCTCACCACCACAGTCTGGAAACACCATATATTTT
CASSPPQSGNTIYF
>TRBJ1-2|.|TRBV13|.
TGTGCCAGCAGCTTACGGGGTTCTAACTATGGCTACACCTTC
CASSLRGSNYGYTF
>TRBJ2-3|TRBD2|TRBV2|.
TGTGCCAGCAGGCCAGGGAGGGGTATCACAGATACGCAGTATTTT
CASRPGRGITDTQYF
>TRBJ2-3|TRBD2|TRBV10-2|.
TGCGCCAGCAGTGTCGCTAGCGGGGGGGCCTCTCCAGATACGCAGTATTTT
CASSVASGGASPDTQYF
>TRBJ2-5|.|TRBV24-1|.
TGTGCCACCAGTGACAACAACCGCATCCCAGAGACCCAGTACTTC
CATSDNNRIPETQYF
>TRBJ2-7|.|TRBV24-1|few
TGTGCCACCAGTGCCTTCGGGGGGCCAGGCTCCTACGAGCAGTACTTC
CATSAFGGPGSYEQYF
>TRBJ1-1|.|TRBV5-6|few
TGTGCCAGCAGACCCACCAGGGGCCGAATCACTGAAGCTTTCTTT
CASRPTRGRITEAFF